This T cell receptor beta chain was obtained from a study of breast tumors, draining lymph nodes, adjacent tissues. General study results and limits: Data fit most tumor T cells coming from lymph node, expanding in tumor. Tumor TCR diversity was below lymph nodes but above nontumor tissue.

The lymph nodes were axillary draining lymph nodes from breast cancer patients. TCRdb used MiXCR to reprocess the multiplex PCR reads, holding one entry per CDR3 protein. The sample has more than 85,000 distinct CDR3 sequences, roughly 20% seen once. Germline V CDR1 and CDR2: SGHTA, FQGNSA. This CDR3 is 13 amino acids long. With 5 bases removed from V and 6 bases from J, the gap between germline ends came to 13 bases. Concerning this clonotype: Its cognate antigen is unknown.

This TCR was sampled from a female donor with breast cancer. Some clones in this sample may be carry-over from other donors' samples. The chain joins TRBV7-2 to TRBJ1-1; TRBD1 is a possible D gene (5 bases). Specimen: axillary lymph node tissue. The CDR3: CASSPQGFPEAFF. DNA for the CDR3: TGTGCCAGCAGCCCCCAGGGATTCCCTGAAGCTTTCTTT.